These 31 T cell receptor beta chains originate from one sample sequenced in a study of identical twins. TCRdb passed the 5' RACE reads through MiXCR, listing each CDR3 protein once. The sample has around 500,000 distinct CDR3 sequences, 11% to 15% seen once. The sample was also reused in another study, on yellow fever vaccine responses in identical twins.

Sequencing was performed on CD4+ T cells sorted from blood. The receptor source for this set is a woman between 18 and 29 years old in good health.

The V gene is TRBV28, the J gene TRBJ2-7; TRBD2 agrees at 9 bases. CDR3 length: 14 amino acids. Germline V gene sequence: CDR1 MDHEN, CDR2 SYDVKM. The V and J ends lost 4 bases and 3 bases, in that order; junction bases with no gene match: 4. The CDR3 protein is CASSSIAGVYEQYF. Here the CDR3 DNA reads TGTGCCAGCAGTTCAATAGCGGGAGTCTACGAGCAGTACTTC. Filled out from reference TRBV28 and TRBJ2-7, the complete variable domain reads DVKVTQSSRYLVKRTGEKVFLECVQDMDHENMFWYRQDPGLGLRLIYFSYDVKMKEKGDIPEGYSVSREKKERFSLILESASTNQTSMYLCASSSIAGVYEQYFGPGTRLTVT.

In its sample, this clonotype was seen a few times. V gene TRBV20-1 combines with J gene TRBJ2-5; 13 bases are a match to TRBD2. CDR1 and CDR2 from the germline V gene are DFQATT and SNEGSKA (reference sequence). The trim removed 5 bases at V and 4 bases at J, leaving 10 bases unmatched. CDR3 length: 16 residues. The DNA for the CDR3 is TGCAGTGCTGACAGGACTAGCGGGGGTTATGGAGAGACCCAGTACTTC. This sequence encodes CSADRTSGGYGETQYF.

The V call is TRBV7-2, the J call TRBJ2-3; D remains ambiguous. Germline V gene data show CDR1 as SGHTA and CDR2 as FQGNSA. The CDR3 runs to 16 residues. Trimming took off 1 base at V and 1 base at J, with 12 bases between the two ends. The CDR3 reads CASSLDTRGGTDTQYF. DNA for the CDR3: TGTGCCAGCAGCTTAGATACCCGAGGCGGCACAGATACGCAGTATTTT. The full variable domain, rest sourced from reference TRBV7-2 and TRBJ2-3, is GAGVSQSPSNKVTEKGKDVELRCDPISGHTALYWYRQSLGQGLEFLIYFQGNSAPDKSGLPSDRFSAERTGGSVSTLTIQRTQQEDSAVYLCASSLDTRGGTDTQYFGPGTRLTVL.

This chain joins TRBV20-1 and TRBJ1-6; maybe TRBD1 (6 bases). V lost 5 bases to trimming and J lost 8 bases, with 16 bases between them. This CDR3 is 14 amino acids long. Germline CDR1 is DFQATT and CDR2 is SNEGSKA (reference sequence). Here the CDR3 reads CSAGDGRGYSPLHF. The CDR3 DNA reads TGCAGTGCTGGGGATGGCAGGGGATATTCACCCCTCCACTTT.

This clonotype was seen a few times. The chain recombines TRBV12-3 or TRBV12-4 with TRBJ2-7, with D possibly TRBD1 on 5 matching bases. Trimming stripped 4 bases from V and 3 bases from J, with 10 bases between. The CDR3 runs 13 residues. The CDR3 DNA is TGTGCCAGCAGTTCCAGGGTACACTACGAGCAGTACTTC. It yields the protein CASSSRVHYEQYF.

This clonotype was seen repeatedly, ten times or more. V and J are TRBV12-3 or TRBV12-4 and TRBJ1-1, with D tentatively TRBD1 (5 bases). The V and J ends lost 7 bases and 1 base respectively, with 16 bases between them. CDR3 length: 15 residues. CDR3 protein: CASILQRGGNTEAFF. In DNA, the CDR3 is TGTGCCAGCATCCTCCAACGGGGGGGGAACACTGAAGCTTTCTTT.

This clonotype was counted at least ten times. Here the CDR3 reads CASSLRGAYGYTF. CDR3 in DNA: TGTGCCAGCAGCCTCAGGGGGGCTTATGGCTACACCTTC. The gene calls are TRBV6-1 and TRBJ1-2, with 7 bases matching TRBD1. This CDR3 has 13 residues. With 6 bases clipped from V and 5 bases from J, the junction kept 6 bases outside the gene matches. The V gene's germline CDR1 is MNHNS and CDR2 SASEGT.

This clonotype showed up just a few times. The J gene is TRBJ2-1, the V gene TRBV18, with 8 bases identical to TRBD2. V lost 2 bases and J lost 5; bases outside the gene matches: 8. CDR1 is KGHSH, CDR2 LQKENI, per germline. CDR3 size: 16 residues. The CDR3 DNA is TGTGCCAGCTCACCAAGAACCGGGACTAGGGACAATGAGCAGTTCTTC. Protein product: CASSPRTGTRDNEQFF.

This chain connects TRBV21-1 to TRBJ2-4; TRBD1, the table's D call, was not compared with the DNA. TRBV21-1 is flagged as a pseudogene. This CDR3 spans 15 amino acids. CDR3 bases: TGTGCCAGCTCCAGGGACAGGGATCCCAAAAACATTCAGTACTTC. This translates into CASSRDRDPKNIQYF.

This clonotype was seen a few times. CDR3 residues: CSARNPLAGSYEQYF. As DNA, the CDR3 is TGCAGTGCTAGAAATCCCCTAGCGGGCTCCTACGAGCAGTACTTC. The gene calls are TRBV20-1 and TRBJ2-7, with 8 nucleotides matching TRBD2. This CDR3 has 15 residues. V was pared by 2 bases and J by 0 bases, with 6 bases of the junction left unmatched. Germline V lookup: CDR1 DFQATT, CDR2 SNEGSKA (reference sequence).

This sequence joins TRBV2 and TRBJ1-5; D gene unclear. Germline CDR1 is SNHLY and CDR2 is FYNNEI. The CDR3 contains 15 residues. V lost 7 bases, J lost 0 bases, and 13 bases lay in between. CDR3 DNA sequence: TGTGCCAGCACGTTCGGCAGTAGTAGCAATCAGCCCCAGCATTTT. This codes for CASTFGSSSNQPQHF.

Only a few counts were recorded for this clonotype. In DNA form, the CDR3 reads TGCAGTGCAATTAAGTCTCAGCCCCAGCATTTT. This sequence encodes CSAIKSQPQHF. The chain employs TRBV20-1 and TRBJ1-5, with D unresolved. The V end lost 6 bases, the J end lost 6 bases, and 9 bases lay between the germline ends. The germline V gene encodes CDR1 DFQATT and CDR2 SNEGSKA (reference sequence). The CDR3 is 11 residues long.

This clonotype was counted many times. V gene TRBV4-3 combines with J gene TRBJ2-7; 9 positions agree with TRBD2. Trimming at V came to 4 bases and at J to 2 bases, leaving 9 bases not matched to a gene. The CDR3 runs to 16 residues. Germline V gene lookup returns CDR1 LGHNA and CDR2 YSLEER. The CDR3 bases are TGCGCCAGCAGCCTATCAAGGGCTAGCGGGACCTACGAGCAGTACTTC. Protein product: CASSLSRASGTYEQYF.

This rearrangement joins TRBV14 to TRBJ1-2; D gene unclear. CDR1 and CDR2 from the germline V gene are SGHDN and FVKESK. V lost 2 bases to trimming and J lost 8 bases, with 12 bases between them. The CDR3 covers 13 residues. The CDR3 sequence: CASSQLIKSGYTF. The CDR3, as DNA: TGTGCCAGCAGCCAACTTATCAAATCCGGCTACACCTTC.

V and J are TRBV5-1 and TRBJ2-1; D is uncertain. This CDR3 contains 15 residues. Trimming removed 1 base from V and 2 bases from J, with 10 bases in between. Germline CDR1 is SGHRS and CDR2 is YFSETQ. The CDR3 DNA reads TGCGCCAGCAGCTTGTCCAGCGAAACCTACAATGAGCAGTTCTTC. This encodes CASSLSSETYNEQFF. Full variable domain (rest looked up from reference TRBV5-1 and TRBJ2-1): KAGVTQTPRYLIKTRGQQVTLSCSPISGHRSVSWYQQTPGQGLQFLFEYFSETQRNKGNFPGRFSGRQFSNSRSEMNVSTLELGDSALYLCASSLSSETYNEQFFGPGTRLTVL.

This clonotype was detected a few times. This chain connects TRBV7-9 to TRBJ2-3; 12 bases line up with TRBD1. The CDR3 is 15 amino acids. From germline, CDR1 is SEHNR and CDR2 FQNEAQ (reference sequence). Losses at the gene ends were 4 bases for V and 5 bases for J; bases not matched to a gene: 4. CDR3 sequence: CASSSGQGAIDTQYF. In DNA, the CDR3 is TGTGCCAGCAGCTCGGGACAGGGGGCTATAGATACGCAGTATTTT.

The chain is built from TRBV6-2 or TRBV6-3 and TRBJ2-6; D unresolved. V was trimmed by 7 bases and J by 2 bases, leaving 9 bases between them. The V gene's germline CDR1 is MNHEY and CDR2 SVGEGT. The CDR3 extends over 14 amino acids. The CDR3 spells CASKWDPGANVLTF. The CDR3 DNA sequence: TGTGCCAGCAAATGGGATCCTGGGGCCAACGTCCTGACTTTC.

This clonotype was counted only a few times. V is TRBV24-1 and J is TRBJ2-3; D possibly corresponds to TRBD1 (6 bases). The germline V gene has CDR1 KGHDR and CDR2 SFDVKD. The CDR3 length is 15 residues. The V end lost 1 base, the J end lost 8 bases, and 15 bases lay between the germline ends. The DNA of the CDR3 is TGTGCCACCAGTGATTTCGTAGAAGGGGGTGGTACGCAGTATTTT. Translation: CATSDFVEGGGTQYF.

This clonotype was counted a few times. The J gene is TRBJ2-7, the V gene TRBV7-2, with TRBD1 matching 9 bases. The CDR3 spans 13 residues. The germline V gene has CDR1 SGHTA and CDR2 FQGNSA. V shed 4 bases, J shed 10 bases, and the junction held 8 bases outside the gene matches. CDR3 sequence: CASSSGGDRDQYF. CDR3 sequence (DNA): TGTGCCAGCAGCTCTGGTGGGGACAGGGATCAGTACTTC.

The chain joins TRBV29-1 to TRBJ1-1; maybe TRBD1 (5 bases). V shed 4 bases and J shed 1 base, with 7 bases lying between them. Germline V gene lookup returns CDR1 SQVTM and CDR2 ANQGSEA. The CDR3 has 12 amino acids. CDR3 sequence reads: CSVGTPNTEAFF. For the CDR3, the DNA is TGCAGCGTTGGGACACCGAACACTGAAGCTTTCTTT.

The chain links TRBV7-3 to TRBJ2-1; TRBD2 matches 9 bases. The germline V gene encodes CDR1 SGHTA and CDR2 FQGTGA. This CDR3 region has 16 residues. The V gene end was trimmed by 1 base and the J gene end by 0 bases; junction bases not matched to a gene: 1. The CDR3 nucleotides read TGTGCCAGCAGCTTAATTAGCGGGGGCTCCTACAATGAGCAGTTCTTC. It is translated as CASSLISGGSYNEQFF.

Only a few counts were recorded for this clonotype. V and J are TRBV29-1 and TRBJ1-1, with 7 nucleotides matching TRBD1. Trimming removed 7 bases from V and 5 bases from J; junction bases left unmatched: 10. CDR3 size: 13 residues. Germline CDR1 and CDR2: SQVTM and ANQGSEA. The CDR3 coding sequence is TGCAGCGCTCGGGACAGCTGGGGGACTGAAGCTTTCTTT. It translates to CSARDSWGTEAFF. Supplemented by reference TRBV29-1 and TRBJ1-1, the full variable domain reads SAVISQKPSRDICQRGTSLTIQCQVDSQVTMMFWYRQQPGQSLTLIATANQGSEATYESGFVIDKFPISRPNLTFSTLTVSNMSPEDSSIYLCSARDSWGTEAFFGQGTRLTVV.

This clonotype was seen many times. The V and J genes are TRBV12-3 or TRBV12-4 and TRBJ2-7; either TRBD1 or TRBD2 may supply D (6 bases each). V gave up 5 bases and J gave up 4 bases, with 12 bases separating them. CDR3 length: 13 residues. CDR3 nucleotide sequence: TGTGCCAGCAGTCCCAGGGGACTTTACGAGCAGTACTTC. Translating gives CASSPRGLYEQYF.

This chain connects TRBV28 to TRBJ1-1, with D hard to call. Trimming removed 0 bases from V and 0 bases from J, with 8 bases in between. Germline V gene lookup returns CDR1 MDHEN and CDR2 SYDVKM. This CDR3 has 15 residues. The CDR3: CASSLWSGMNTEAFF. CDR3 nucleotide sequence: TGTGCCAGCAGTTTATGGTCAGGAATGAACACTGAAGCTTTCTTT. The full variable domain, its missing parts supplied by reference TRBV28 and TRBJ1-1, is DVKVTQSSRYLVKRTGEKVFLECVQDMDHENMFWYRQDPGLGLRLIYFSYDVKMKEKGDIPEGYSVSREKKERFSLILESASTNQTSMYLCASSLWSGMNTEAFFGQGTRLTVV.

The CDR3 loop reads CASSPGDRPSYEQYF. The CDR3 DNA reads TGTGCCAGCAGTCCGGGGGACAGACCTTCCTACGAGCAGTACTTC. The chain couples TRBV12-3 or TRBV12-4 to TRBJ2-7, with TRBD1 as a possible D gene (7 bases). This CDR3 has 15 amino acids. Trimming stripped 5 bases from V and 1 base from J, with 15 bases between.

This clonotype was detected only once. This chain connects TRBV5-6 to TRBJ1-6, with D possibly matching TRBD1 (5 bases). Trimming pared 0 bases from V and 8 bases from J, leaving 9 bases between. The CDR3 length is 14 residues. Per germline, CDR1 SGHDT and CDR2 YYEEEE. The CDR3 DNA sequence: TGTGCCAGCAGCTTGGTCTCGACAGATTCACCCCTCCACTTT. Encoded protein: CASSLVSTDSPLHF.

This clonotype came up many times. The chain uses TRBV2 and TRBJ2-7; D ambiguous. V lost 4 bases and J lost 6, with 10 bases in between. Germline V gene lookup returns CDR1 SNHLY and CDR2 FYNNEI. The CDR3 loop spans 12 amino acids. CDR3 in amino acids: CASSAKVGEQYF. The CDR3 nucleotides are TGTGCCAGCAGTGCGAAGGTGGGCGAGCAGTACTTC.

This clonotype has a handful of counts. This CDR3 reads CASSSGGGEQYF. Here the CDR3 DNA reads TGTGCCAGCAGCTCTGGTGGAGGAGAGCAGTACTTC. This chain links TRBV7-2 with TRBJ2-7; the D gene is possibly TRBD2 (5 bases). The CDR3 covers 12 residues. The ends were cut back, 4 bases at V and 7 bases at J, with 11 bases in the middle. Germline values: CDR1 SGHTA, CDR2 FQGNSA.

There are a few counts of this clonotype. This chain links TRBV18 with TRBJ2-7, with D perhaps matching TRBD2 (6 bases). V gave up 1 base and J gave up 4 bases, with 14 bases separating them. The CDR3 sequence is 15 residues long. Germline lookup yields CDR1 KGHSH and CDR2 LQKENI. The CDR3 sequence: CASSPLADSEYEQYF. As DNA, the CDR3 is TGTGCCAGCTCACCACTAGCGGACTCCGAATACGAGCAGTACTTC. Looking up the rest from reference TRBV18 and TRBJ2-7 gives the full variable domain: NAGVMQNPRHLVRRRGQEARLRCSPMKGHSHVYWYRQLPEEGLKFMVYLQKENIIDESGMPKERFSAEFPKEGPSILRIQQVVRGDSAAYFCASSPLADSEYEQYFGPGTRLTVT.

There are many counts of this clonotype. J is TRBJ2-1 and V is TRBV3-1; tentative D call: TRBD1 (5 bases). The CDR3 runs 15 residues. Germline V gene sequence: CDR1 LGHDT, CDR2 YNNKEL (reference sequence). V gave up 5 bases and J gave up 4 bases, with 15 bases separating them. The CDR3 DNA reads TGTGCCAGCAGCAAGGCAGGGAAGATATACAATGAGCAGTTCTTC. Translated, it gives CASSKAGKIYNEQFF.

The table lists this clonotype with a few counts. The rearrangement joins TRBV19 to TRBJ2-2; TRBD1 aligns across 7 bases. Germline CDR1 reads LNHDA; CDR2 reads SQIVND (reference sequence). V trimming: 3 bases; J trimming: 2 bases; junction bases outside the gene matches: 6. CDR3 length: 16 amino acids. CDR3 region: CASSIKGQFNTGELFF. CDR3 DNA sequence: TGTGCCAGTAGTATTAAGGGACAGTTTAACACCGGGGAGCTGTTTTTT.